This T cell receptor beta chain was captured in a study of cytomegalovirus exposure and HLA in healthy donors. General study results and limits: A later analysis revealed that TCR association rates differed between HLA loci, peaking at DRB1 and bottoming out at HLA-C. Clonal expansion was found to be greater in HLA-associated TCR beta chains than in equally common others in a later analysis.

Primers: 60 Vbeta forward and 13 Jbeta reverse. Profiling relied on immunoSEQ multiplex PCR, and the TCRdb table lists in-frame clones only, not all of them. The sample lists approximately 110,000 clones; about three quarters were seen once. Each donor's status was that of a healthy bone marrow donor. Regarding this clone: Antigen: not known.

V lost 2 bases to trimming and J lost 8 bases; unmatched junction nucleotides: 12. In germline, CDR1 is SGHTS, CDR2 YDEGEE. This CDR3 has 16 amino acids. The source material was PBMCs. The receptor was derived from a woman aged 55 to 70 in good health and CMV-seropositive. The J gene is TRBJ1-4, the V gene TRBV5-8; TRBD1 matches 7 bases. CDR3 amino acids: CASSLQQGTWVEKLFF. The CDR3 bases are TGTGCCAGCAGCTTACAACAGGGGACCTGGGTGGAAAAACTGTTTTTT.